This is a list of T cell receptor beta chains from one sample in a study of control samples from healthy donors and cancer patients. The assay was immunoSEQ multiplex PCR, and TCRdb's table has in-frame clones only and misses some. Of just over 150,000 clones in the sample, approximately 93% are singletons; the top ten hold approximately 2.5%. The sequenced material came from blood. The receptors derive from a man aged 50-59 years in good health. Each CDR3 is given with its conserved first and last residue. D genes are given only for firm matches. Clone size is not always given. Where it is, it says once, few, many or a class for expanded clones.

TRBV27	TRBJ2-7	.	once	CASSLSGYYEQYF	TGTGCCAGCAGTTTATCCGGATACTACGAGCAGTACTTC
TRBV3-1/TRBV3-2	TRBJ2-7	.	few	CASSRSLQGRHEQYF	TGTGCCAGCAGCCGATCCCTACAGGGAAGACACGAGCAGTACTTC
TRBV15	TRBJ1-5	.	.	CATSRDLGDQPQHF	TGTGCCACCAGCAGAGATCTGGGCGATCAGCCCCAGCATTTT
TRBV19	TRBJ2-7	TRBD2	once	CASSPVAGKGLEQYF	TGTGCCAGTAGCCCCGTAGCGGGAAAGGGGCTCGAGCAGTACTTC
TRBV27	TRBJ2-1	TRBD1	.	CASSSLGQGSYNEQFF	TGTGCCAGCAGTTCACTGGGACAGGGATCCTACAATGAGCAGTTCTTC
TRBV25-1	TRBJ2-5	.	.	CASRRGKGPALQETQYF	TGTGCCAGCAGGAGGGGGAAGGGCCCCGCACTCCAAGAGACCCAGTACTTC
TRBV28	TRBJ1-2	TRBD1	.	CASRRGTVGGYTF	TGTGCCAGCAGGAGGGGGACAGTGGGCGGCTACACCTTC
TRBV3-1/TRBV3-2	TRBJ1-4	.	.	CASSFGTNEKLFF	TGTGCCAGCAGTTTCGGCACTAATGAAAAACTGTTTTTT
TRBV6-5	TRBJ2-2	TRBD2	.	CASMKAGVNTGELFF	TGTGCCAGCATGAAGGCGGGAGTGAACACCGGGGAGCTGTTTTTT
TRBV7-6	TRBJ2-7	TRBD1	.	CASSLPGGEREQYF	TGTGCCAGCAGCCTGCCAGGGGGAGAAAGAGAGCAGTACTTC
TRBV3-1/TRBV3-2	TRBJ1-5	.	.	CASSVNRVIQPQHF	TGTGCCAGCAGCGTAAACAGGGTTATACAGCCCCAGCATTTT
TRBV3-1/TRBV3-2	TRBJ1-2	TRBD1	.	CASSQGTGRNYGYTF	TGTGCCAGCAGCCAAGGGACAGGGAGGAACTATGGCTACACCTTC
TRBV11-2	TRBJ2-7	.	.	CASSPGWGVYF	TGTGCCAGCAGCCCAGGGTGGGGAGTGTACTTC
TRBV29-1	TRBJ2-5	TRBD2	once	CSVGGLAGGGQETQYF	TGCAGCGTTGGAGGGCTAGCGGGAGGGGGGCAGGAGACCCAGTACTTC
TRBV7-9	TRBJ2-3	.	.	CASSPQTQGSTVGQYF	TGTGCCAGCAGCCCTCAAACACAGGGTTCAACGGTGGGGCAGTATTTT
TRBV6-2/TRBV6-3	TRBJ2-7	.	.	CASSYRQGPYEQYF	TGTGCCAGCAGTTACCGGCAGGGGCCGTACGAGCAGTACTTC
TRBV4-1	TRBJ1-4	.	.	CASRGLSNEKLFF	TGCGCCAGCAGGGGGCTGAGTAATGAAAAACTGTTTTTT
TRBV28	TRBJ1-1	.	.	CASSVLQRMNTEAFF	TGTGCCAGCAGTGTTCTACAGAGGATGAACACTGAAGCTTTCTTT
TRBV3-1/TRBV3-2	TRBJ2-5	.	.	CASSQVSGVQETQYF	TGTGCCAGCAGCCAAGTTTCGGGGGTCCAAGAGACCCAGTACTTC
TRBV7-9	TRBJ1-4	TRBD1	.	CASSLLMTGTNEKLFF	TGTGCCAGCAGCTTGCTGATGACAGGGACTAATGAAAAACTGTTTTTT
TRBV9	TRBJ1-1	.	.	CASSPWTLNTEAFF	TGTGCCAGCAGCCCTTGGACCTTGAACACTGAAGCTTTCTTT
TRBV2	TRBJ2-2	.	.	CASRDDTGELFF	TGTGCCAGCAGAGACGACACCGGGGAGCTGTTTTTT
TRBV28	TRBJ1-2	TRBD1	.	CASSSHRGQGYTF	TGTGCCAGCAGTTCCCACAGGGGGCAAGGCTACACCTTC
TRBV19	TRBJ2-5	.	.	CASSKTLTSETQYF	TGTGCCAGTAGTAAGACACTTACCAGTGAGACCCAGTACTTC
TRBV28	TRBJ1-4	TRBD1	once	CASRGRQGATNEKLFF	TGTGCCAGCAGGGGGAGACAGGGCGCAACTAATGAAAAACTGTTTTTT
TRBV28	TRBJ2-1	.	.	CASSLVSYNEQFF	TGTGCCAGCAGCTTAGTCTCCTACAATGAGCAGTTCTTC
TRBV11-3	TRBJ2-2	.	.	CASSLGGTGELFF	TGTGCCAGCAGTCTTGGCGGGACCGGGGAGCTGTTTTTT
TRBV5-1	TRBJ2-3	.	.	CASSLRSSTDTQYF	TGCGCCAGCAGCTTAAGGTCCAGCACAGATACGCAGTATTTT
TRBV18	TRBJ2-1	TRBD2	.	CASSPSPVLAGNEQFF	TGTGCCAGCTCACCGAGTCCCGTCCTAGCGGGGAATGAGCAGTTCTTC
TRBV4-1	TRBJ1-2	.	.	CASRPIGGGEGYTF	TGCGCCAGCAGACCCATAGGCGGGGGTGAGGGCTACACCTTC
TRBV2	TRBJ1-4	TRBD1	.	CASSDRGQGSGKLFF	TGTGCCAGCAGTGATCGAGGACAGGGTTCGGGAAAACTGTTTTTT
TRBV27	TRBJ1-5	.	.	CASKEGNQPQHF	TGTGCCAGCAAAGAGGGCAATCAGCCCCAGCATTTT
TRBV29-1	TRBJ2-3	TRBD2	.	CSVEDGSRLAGDTQYF	TGCAGCGTTGAAGACGGCAGCCGACTAGCTGGAGATACGCAGTATTTT
TRBV11-3	TRBJ2-7	TRBD1	.	CASSQGTGALYEQYF	TGTGCCAGCAGCCAGGGGACAGGGGCCTTATACGAGCAGTACTTC
TRBV28	TRBJ2-1	TRBD1	.	CASRYGTVSYNEQFF	TGTGCCAGCAGATATGGGACAGTCTCCTACAATGAGCAGTTCTTC
TRBV3-1/TRBV3-2	TRBJ2-1	.	once	CASSQSQNEQFF	TGTGCCAGCAGCCAATCGCAGAATGAGCAGTTCTTC
TRBV5-4	TRBJ2-4	.	.	CASRIDGNNPIQYF	TGTGCCAGCAGAATCGACGGGAATAATCCCATTCAGTACTTC
TRBV19	TRBJ1-5	TRBD1	.	CASSIGTANQPQHF	TGTGCCAGTAGTATCGGGACAGCCAATCAGCCCCAGCATTTT
TRBV6-1	TRBJ2-1	.	.	CASSERNNEQFF	TGTGCCAGCAGTGAAAGGAACAATGAGCAGTTCTTC
TRBV6-5	TRBJ1-2	TRBD1	.	CASSSTGAGGYTF	TGTGCCAGCAGCAGTACAGGGGCGGGTGGCTACACCTTC
TRBV5-4	TRBJ2-2	.	.	CASSPSGRTNTGELFF	TGTGCCAGCAGCCCCAGCGGACGGACGAACACCGGGGAGCTGTTTTTT
TRBV14	TRBJ1-6	.	.	CASSQDRTSSYNSPLHF	TGTGCCAGCAGCCAAGATAGGACGAGCTCCTATAATTCACCCCTCCACTTT
TRBV7-9	TRBJ1-5	TRBD1	.	CASSFDRVGQPQHF	TGTGCCAGCAGCTTCGACAGGGTTGGGCAGCCCCAGCATTTT
TRBV4-1	TRBJ1-3	TRBD1	once	CASSQEGQGAGNTIYF	TGCGCCAGCAGCCAAGAGGGACAGGGAGCTGGAAACACCATATATTTT
TRBV6-4	TRBJ2-2	.	.	CASSPGLATGELFF	TGTGCCAGCAGCCCGGGGCTAGCGACCGGGGAGCTGTTTTTT
TRBV28	TRBJ2-5	TRBD2	.	CASSPHLAGEETQYF	TGTGCCAGCAGTCCCCACCTAGCGGGAGAAGAGACCCAGTACTTC